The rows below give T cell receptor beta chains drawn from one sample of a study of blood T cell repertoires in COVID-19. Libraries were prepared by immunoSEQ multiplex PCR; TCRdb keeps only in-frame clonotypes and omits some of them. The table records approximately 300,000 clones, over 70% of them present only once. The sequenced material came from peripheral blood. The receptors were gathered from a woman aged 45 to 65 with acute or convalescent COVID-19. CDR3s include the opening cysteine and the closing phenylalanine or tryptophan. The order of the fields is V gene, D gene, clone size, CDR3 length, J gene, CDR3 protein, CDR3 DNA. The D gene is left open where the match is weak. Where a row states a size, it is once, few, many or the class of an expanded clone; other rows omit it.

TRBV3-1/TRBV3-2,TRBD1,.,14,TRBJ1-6,CASSLRDRGLPLHF,TGTGCCAGCAGCCTCCGGGACAGGGGTCTCCCCCTCCACTTT
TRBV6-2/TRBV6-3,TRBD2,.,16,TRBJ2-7,CASSYRLAGETYEQYF,TGTGCCAGCAGTTACAGACTAGCGGGAGAGACCTACGAGCAGTACTTC
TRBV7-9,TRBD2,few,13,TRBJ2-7,CASSRQTSDEQYF,TGTGCCAGCAGCCGACAGACTAGCGATGAGCAGTACTTC
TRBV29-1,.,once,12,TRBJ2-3,CSVDQATDTQYF,TGCAGCGTTGATCAGGCCACAGATACGCAGTATTTT
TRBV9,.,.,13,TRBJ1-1,CASSFGGNTEAFF,TGTGCCAGCAGCTTCGGAGGGAACACTGAAGCTTTCTTT
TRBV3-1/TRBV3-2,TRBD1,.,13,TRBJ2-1,CASSYSGGGEQFF,TGTGCCAGCAGCTATTCAGGGGGTGGTGAGCAGTTCTTC
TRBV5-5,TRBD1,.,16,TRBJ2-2,CASSFTPGQGTGELFF,TGTGCCAGCAGCTTTACCCCGGGACAGGGGACCGGGGAGCTGTTTTTT
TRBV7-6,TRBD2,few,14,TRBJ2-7,CASSLVAGRDEQYF,TGTGCCAGCAGCTTAGTAGCGGGGAGAGACGAGCAGTACTTC
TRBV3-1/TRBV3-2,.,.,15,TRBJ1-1,CASSPGSYLNTEAFF,TGTGCCAGCAGCCCCGGTTCTTACCTGAACACTGAAGCTTTCTTT
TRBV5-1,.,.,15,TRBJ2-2,CASSFQAPNTGELFF,TGCGCCAGCAGCTTTCAGGCTCCGAACACCGGGGAGCTGTTTTTT
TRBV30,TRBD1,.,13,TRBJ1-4,CAQYRQGDRKLFF,TGTGCCCAATACCGACAGGGGGATCGAAAACTGTTTTTT
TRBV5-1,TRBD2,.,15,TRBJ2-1,CASSLLLAGDNEQFF,TGCGCCAGCAGCTTACTCTTAGCGGGAGACAATGAGCAGTTCTTC
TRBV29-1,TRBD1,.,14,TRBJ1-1,CSVDPTGQHTEAFF,TGCAGCGTTGACCCTACGGGACAGCACACTGAAGCTTTCTTT
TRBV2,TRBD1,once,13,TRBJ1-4,CASGGTGSEKLFF,TGTGCCAGCGGGGGGACAGGCAGTGAAAAACTGTTTTTT
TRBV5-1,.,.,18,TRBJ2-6,CASSLSGGPNSGANVLTF,TGCGCCAGCAGCTTGTCCGGGGGGCCGAATTCTGGGGCCAACGTCCTGACTTTC
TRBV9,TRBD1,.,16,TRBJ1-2,CASSVDPGTGNYGYTF,TGTGCCAGCAGCGTAGACCCCGGGACAGGAAACTATGGCTACACCTTC
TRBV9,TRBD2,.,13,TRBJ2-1,CASSPRTSGREFF,TGTGCCAGCAGCCCCCGGACTAGCGGTAGGGAGTTCTTC
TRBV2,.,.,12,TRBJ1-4,CASYLDTQKLFF,TGTGCCAGTTATTTGGACACTCAAAAACTGTTTTTT
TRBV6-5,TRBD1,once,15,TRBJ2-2,CASRQQGANTGELFF,TGTGCCAGCAGACAACAGGGGGCGAACACCGGGGAGCTGTTTTTT
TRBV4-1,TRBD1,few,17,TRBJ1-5,CASSQQLQGAGHQPQHF,TGCGCCAGCAGCCAACAACTACAGGGGGCCGGGCATCAGCCCCAGCATTTT
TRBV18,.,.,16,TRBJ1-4,CASSRFPGATNEKLFF,TGTGCCAGCTCACGGTTCCCGGGGGCAACTAATGAAAAACTGTTTTTT
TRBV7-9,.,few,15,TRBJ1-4,CASSPRGVENEKLFF,TGTGCCAGCAGCCCCCGGGGGGTCGAAAATGAAAAACTGTTTTTT
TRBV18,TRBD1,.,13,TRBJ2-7,CASSLTGFNEQYF,TGTGCCAGCTCACTGACAGGGTTCAACGAGCAGTACTTC
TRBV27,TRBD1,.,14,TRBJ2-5,CASSSDRVGETQYF,TGTGCCAGCAGTTCCGACAGGGTTGGAGAGACCCAGTACTTC
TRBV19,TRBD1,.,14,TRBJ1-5,CAGPGGPSNQPQHF,TGTGCCGGCCCAGGGGGGCCCAGCAATCAGCCCCAGCATTTT
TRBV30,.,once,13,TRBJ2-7,CAWSVQDPGEQYF,TGTGCCTGGAGTGTACAGGACCCCGGGGAGCAGTACTTC
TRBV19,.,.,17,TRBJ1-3,CASSITTGSTSGNTIYF,TGTGCCAGTAGTATTACAACAGGATCAACCTCTGGAAACACCATATATTTT
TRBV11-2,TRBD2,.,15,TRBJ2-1,CASSSLAGDANEQFF,TGTGCCAGCAGCTCCCTAGCGGGAGATGCCAATGAGCAGTTCTTC
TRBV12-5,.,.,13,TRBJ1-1,CASGMRPNTEAFF,TGTGCTAGTGGTATGCGGCCGAACACTGAAGCTTTCTTT
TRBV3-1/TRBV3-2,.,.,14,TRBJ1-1,CASTAGAGYTEAFF,TGTGCCAGCACGGCGGGGGCCGGGTACACTGAAGCTTTCTTT
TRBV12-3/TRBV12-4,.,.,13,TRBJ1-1,CASSPLANTEAFF,TGTGCCAGCAGTCCGCTGGCGAACACTGAAGCTTTCTTT
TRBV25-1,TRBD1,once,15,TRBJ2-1,CASRDAGGSYNEQFF,TGTGCCAGCAGGGACGCAGGGGGTAGCTACAATGAGCAGTTCTTC
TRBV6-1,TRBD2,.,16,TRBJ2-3,CASSEDRLAGVNTQYF,TGTGCCAGCAGTGAAGACCGATTAGCGGGAGTGAATACGCAGTATTTT
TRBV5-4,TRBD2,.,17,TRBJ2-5,CASSLGLAGGPQETQYF,TGTGCCAGCAGCTTGGGACTAGCGGGGGGCCCCCAAGAGACCCAGTACTTC
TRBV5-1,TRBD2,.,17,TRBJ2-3,CASSRTSGGAGTDTQYF,TGCGCCAGCAGCCGGACTAGCGGGGGGGCCGGGACAGATACGCAGTATTTT
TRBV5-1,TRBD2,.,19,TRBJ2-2,CASSYTRLAALANTGELFF,TGCGCCAGCAGCTATACGAGACTAGCGGCCCTAGCGAACACCGGGGAGCTGTTTTTT
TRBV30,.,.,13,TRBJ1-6,CAGNRDAGSPLHF,TGTGCCGGGAACCGGGACGCGGGATCACCCCTCCACTTT
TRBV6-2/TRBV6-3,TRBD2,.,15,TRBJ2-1,CASSPTSGSYNEQFF,TGTGCCAGCAGTCCGACTAGCGGTTCCTACAATGAGCAGTTCTTC
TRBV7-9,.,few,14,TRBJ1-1,CASSFGLGWTEAFF,TGTGCCAGCAGCTTTGGACTCGGATGGACTGAAGCTTTCTTT
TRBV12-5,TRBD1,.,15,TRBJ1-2,CASVPRLTGGDGYTF,TGTGCTAGTGTCCCCAGATTGACAGGGGGCGATGGCTACACCTTC
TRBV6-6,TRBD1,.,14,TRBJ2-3,CANRGRGPTDTQYF,TGTGCCAACCGTGGCAGGGGGCCCACAGATACGCAGTATTTT